One and the same sample provided the 13 T cell receptor beta chains below, sequenced in a study of identical twins. TCRdb reanalysed the 5' RACE reads using MiXCR and keeps one entry per CDR3 protein. This table holds 200,000 to 250,000 distinct CDR3 sequences, 5.5% to 7% found once. This sample also belongs to another study, concerning yellow fever vaccine responses in identical twins.

The material sequenced was memory (CD45RO+) T cells sorted from blood. Every receptor here comes from a woman under 30 in good health.

This clonotype was recorded many times. The chain carries TRBV7-9 and TRBJ1-1; tentatively, D is TRBD1 (6 bases). V lost 4 bases and J 1 base, leaving 10 bases between the germline ends. The CDR3 is 14 residues long. The germline V gene has CDR1 SEHNR and CDR2 FQNEAQ (reference sequence). The DNA of the CDR3 is TGTGCCAGCAGCTATCGGACAGCGAACACTGAAGCTTTCTTT. Residues: CASSYRTANTEAFF.

This clonotype occurred a few times. The J gene is TRBJ2-7, the V gene TRBV5-1; a weak D match, TRBD2 (6 bases). The CDR3 contains 10 residues. Germline CDR1 is SGHRS and CDR2 is YFSETQ. V was trimmed by 9 bases and J by 7 bases, leaving 11 bases between them. CDR3 bases: TGCGCCACCCAGGCGGGGGAGCAGTACTTC. Encoded protein: CATQAGEQYF.

This chain connects TRBV12-3 or TRBV12-4 to TRBJ2-3; no clear D gene. Trimming stripped 5 bases from V and 6 bases from J, with 12 bases between. The CDR3 length is 13 residues. CDR3 sequence: CASSQAVEDTQYF. Written as DNA, the CDR3 is TGTGCCAGCAGTCAAGCCGTGGAGGATACGCAGTATTTT.

This clonotype was found a few times. CDR3 nucleotide sequence: TGTGCCAGCAGTGAAGGACTATCTGGAAACACCATATATTTT. Translation gives CASSEGLSGNTIYF. The genes are TRBV2 and TRBJ1-3; D is unresolved. The CDR3 loop spans 14 amino acids. The V and J ends lost 1 base and 1 base respectively, with 5 bases between them. In germline, CDR1 is SNHLY, CDR2 FYNNEI.

In the case of this clonotype: The junction and the germline gene differ at one end; a read error may be behind it. The CDR3 DNA reads TGCTGTGCTAGAGATTTGGCGGGGGGGCCGAACGGGGAGCTGTTTTTT. This translates into CCARDLAGGPNGELFF. The chain employs TRBV20-1 and TRBJ2-2, with 9 bases matching TRBD2. The germline V gene encodes CDR1 DFQATT and CDR2 SNEGSKA (reference sequence). This CDR3 has 16 amino acids.

The rearrangement links TRBV28 to TRBJ2-1, with 14 bases matching TRBD2. With 5 bases clipped from V and 7 bases from J, the junction kept 10 bases outside the gene matches. Germline CDR1 and CDR2: MDHEN and SYDVKM. The CDR3 is 17 residues long. CDR3 nucleotide sequence: TGTGCCAGCAGTACTATATCGGGACTAGCGGGAGTGAATGAGCAGTTCTTC. This translates into CASSTISGLAGVNEQFF.

In its sample, this clonotype was seen a few times. The CDR3 loop is CASRLEWGRDIQYF. In DNA, the CDR3 is TGTGCCAGCAGACTAGAATGGGGGAGGGACATTCAGTACTTC. The chain has TRBV12-3 or TRBV12-4 and TRBJ2-4, with 7 bases matching TRBD2. CDR3 length: 14 amino acids. The trim removed 6 bases at V and 8 bases at J, leaving 10 bases unmatched.

This clonotype occurred a few times. V gene TRBV5-5 combines with J gene TRBJ2-2, with D unresolved. Germline CDR1 is SGHKS and CDR2 is YYEKEE (reference sequence). Trimming left V 4 bases short and J 2 bases short, with 15 bases between. CDR3 length: 16 residues. The CDR3 here is CASSPISPINTGELFF. As DNA, the CDR3 is TGTGCCAGCAGCCCTATTTCACCGATTAACACCGGGGAGCTGTTTTTT.

This chain connects TRBV6-5 to TRBJ2-4, with D possibly matching TRBD2 (5 bases). The germline V and J ends were trimmed by 3 bases and 4 bases, with 16 bases remaining between them. CDR1 and CDR2 (germline): MNHEY, SVGAGI. This CDR3 region has 16 residues. The CDR3 reads CASSYLEDRNKNIQYF. DNA for the CDR3: TGTGCCAGCAGTTATCTGGAGGATCGCAATAAAAACATTCAGTACTTC.

This clonotype was detected many times. This chain connects TRBV5-6 to TRBJ1-5, with 7 bases fitting TRBD1. Per the germline V gene, CDR1 is SGHDT and CDR2 is YYEEEE. The J segment lost 5 bases and the V segment lost 4 bases, leaving 6 bases of the junction unmatched. The CDR3 extends over 14 amino acids. CDR3 in amino acids: CASSMTGRDQPQHF. The CDR3 coding sequence is TGTGCCAGCAGCATGACAGGGAGGGATCAGCCCCAGCATTTT.

The table lists this clonotype with a few counts. The gene calls are TRBV6-5 and TRBJ1-6; D not certain. Trimming took 3 bases from V and 7 from J, leaving 7 bases between them. The CDR3 totals 13 residues. CDR1 and CDR2 (germline): MNHEY, SVGAGI. CDR3 region: CASSYVSNSPLHF. CDR3 sequence (DNA): TGTGCCAGCAGTTATGTTTCGAATTCACCCCTCCACTTT.

This clonotype came up once. CDR3 residues: CASRERSPYEQYV. In DNA, the CDR3 is TGTGCCAGCAGAGAGCGTTCCCCCTACGAGCAGTACGTC. V usage is TRBV7-4 and J usage is TRBJ2-7; D uncertain. Germline CDR1 reads SGHVT; CDR2 reads SQSDAQ. The CDR3 has 13 amino acids. Trimming stripped 6 bases from V and 2 bases from J, with 11 bases between.

The gene calls are TRBV5-1 and TRBJ2-3; tentative D call: TRBD1 (6 bases). The V gene's germline CDR1 is SGHRS and CDR2 YFSETQ. Trimming cost V 4 bases and J 6 bases, with 18 bases left between them. This CDR3 region has 15 residues. Here the CDR3 DNA reads TGCGCCAGCAGCAAACAGGGCCCTGTGGCTGATACGCAGTATTTT. It yields the protein CASSKQGPVADTQYF.